This T cell receptor (beta chain) is from a study of OX40 agonist ivuxolimab in advanced cancers. Points from the study as a whole: Expanded peripheral T cell antigen specificity was not determined. Certain nonresponding patients likewise had low normalized T-cell clonal expansion. The study observed clonal expansion of CD4+ and CD8+ blood T cells by week 6 at 0.1 to 3.0 mg/kg.

V was pared by 1 base and J by 3 bases, with 1 base of the junction left unmatched. The CDR3 covers 15 residues. Germline CDR1 SGHVS, CDR2 FNYEAQ. Notes on this clone: Its antigen remains unidentified.

Method: immunoSEQ multiplex PCR; TCRdb's copy keeps in-frame clones and lacks some. Of 60,000 to 100,000 clones detected, roughly 84% appear once; the ten largest clones hold over 0.2%. The J gene is TRBJ2-1, the V gene TRBV7-6; 9 positions agree with TRBD1. This sequence was found in an adult with an advanced solid tumor such as melanoma, head and neck, liver or kidney cancer. Material: CD4+ or CD8+ T cells sorted from blood, obtained in a trial of the OX40 agonist ivuxolimab. CDR3 bases: TGTGCCAGCAGCTTAGAGGACAGGGGCTACAATGAGCAGTTCTTC. Amino acid sequence: CASSLEDRGYNEQFF.